This T cell receptor (beta chain) was recovered during a study of blood T cell repertoires in COVID-19. Per the germline V gene, CDR1 is LNHDA and CDR2 is SQIVND (reference sequence). The CDR3 runs to 16 residues. The ends were cut back, 3 bases at V and 3 bases at J, with 14 bases in the middle. Assay used: immunoSEQ multiplex PCR; TCRdb lists only in-frame clones, some missing. The sample lists just over 80,000 clones; roughly 82% were seen once. Sequencing was performed on peripheral blood. The receptor comes from a woman at least 80 years old with active or convalescent COVID-19. The chain couples TRBV19 to TRBJ2-2, with TRBD2 as a possible D gene (6 bases). CDR3 amino acids: CASSILGGLDTGELFF. The CDR3 DNA is TGTGCCAGTAGTATCCTCGGGGGTTTGGACACCGGGGAGCTGTTTTTT.